One sample yielded the 13 T cell receptor beta chains listed below, sequenced in a study of OX40 agonist ivuxolimab in advanced cancers. Profiled with immunoSEQ multiplex PCR; TCRdb holds only in-frame clones, not every one. The profile covers 65,000 to 95,000 clones, with 70% to 90% appearing a single time and less than 0.85% taken by the ten largest. The material was CD4+ or CD8+ T cells sorted from blood, obtained in a trial of the OX40 agonist ivuxolimab. The origin of the receptors is an adult with an advanced solid tumor such as melanoma, head and neck, liver or kidney cancer.

The chain is built from TRBV5-5 and TRBJ2-7; 7 positions match TRBD1. In germline, CDR1 is SGHKS, CDR2 YYEKEE (reference sequence). J lost 4 bases, V lost 0 bases, and 4 bases had no gene match. The CDR3 extends over 14 amino acids. The CDR3 region has the DNA TGTGCCAGCAGCTTGGCGCCAGGGGGATACGAGCAGTACTTC. Protein product: CASSLAPGGYEQYF.

This clone occurred a few times. The CDR3 loop is CASSPFTDTQYF. CDR3 in DNA: TGTGCCAGCTCACCTTTCACAGATACGCAGTATTTT. V is TRBV18 and J is TRBJ2-3; unclear D gene. V was shortened by 3 bases and J by 2 bases, with 3 bases between the two germline ends. The length of the CDR3 is 12 residues. In germline, CDR1 is KGHSH, CDR2 LQKENI.

The genes are TRBV30 and TRBJ2-5; TRBD1 aligns across 7 bases. The junction had 4 bases not matched to a gene; V was cut back by 2 bases and J by 4 bases. The length of the CDR3 is 13 residues. The germline gives CDR1 GTSNPN, CDR2 SVGIG (reference sequence). CDR3 nucleotide sequence: TGTGCCTGGAGTACAGGGGTGGTAGAGACCCAGTACTTC. Amino acids: CAWSTGVVETQYF.

V is TRBV2 and J is TRBJ2-5, with unresolved D. This CDR3 spans 15 amino acids. Germline lookup yields CDR1 SNHLY and CDR2 FYNNEI. V was shortened by 2 bases and J by 2 bases, with 12 bases between the two germline ends. Here the CDR3 DNA reads TGTGCCAGCAGTGAACAGGCTGTGGGTCAAGAGACCCAGTACTTC. Residues: CASSEQAVGQETQYF.

This clone was seen once. V is TRBV28 and J is TRBJ2-6; a weak D match, TRBD2 (6 bases). Germline values: CDR1 MDHEN, CDR2 SYDVKM. V was trimmed by 6 bases and J by 4 bases, leaving 10 bases between them. The CDR3 is 14 amino acids. The CDR3 coding sequence is TGTGCCAGCAGGGGCGGGACCGGGGCCAACGTCCTGACTTTC. The encoded protein is CASRGGTGANVLTF.

The chain combines TRBV2 with TRBJ1-1, with unresolved D. Germline loops: CDR1 SNHLY, CDR2 FYNNEI. The CDR3 extends over 10 amino acids. Between the trimmed V and J ends, which lost 6 bases and 8 bases, there was a span of 7 bases. The CDR3 protein is CASRQTEAFF. CDR3 DNA: TGTGCCAGCAGACAAACGGAAGCTTTCTTT.

V gene TRBV10-3 combines with J gene TRBJ1-5; TRBD1 matches at 7 bases. V was pared by 4 bases and J by 3 bases, with 9 bases of the junction left unmatched. This CDR3 is 16 amino acids long. CDR1 and CDR2 from the germline V gene are ENHRY and SYGVKD. CDR3 coding DNA: TGTGCCATCAGTGCCGAAACAGGGGCTATCAATCAGCCCCAGCATTTT. Translated: CAISAETGAINQPQHF.

The chain links TRBV30 to TRBJ1-2, with 8 nucleotides matching TRBD1. V lost 5 bases to trimming and J lost 1 base; unmatched junction nucleotides: 3. The germline CDR1 and CDR2 sequences are GTSNPN and SVGIG (reference sequence). The CDR3 has 13 amino acids. The chain's CDR3 is CAWLTGDNYGYTF. CDR3 nucleotide sequence: TGTGCCTGGCTGACAGGGGATAACTATGGCTACACCTTC.

V is TRBV4-1 and J is TRBJ1-2, with 7 bases that match TRBD1. Germline CDR1 is MGHRA and CDR2 is YSYEKL. The CDR3 covers 14 residues. V shed 4 bases and J 6 bases; nucleotides not matched to a gene: 8. For the CDR3, the DNA is TGCGCCAGCAGCCGCCCAGGGGGGACAGATGGCTACACCTTC. Its translation is CASSRPGGTDGYTF.

This chain links TRBV5-4 with TRBJ2-1, with D perhaps matching TRBD2 (6 bases). The length of the CDR3 is 14 residues. Trimming took 4 bases from V and 1 from J, leaving 9 bases between them. Germline CDR1 SGHNT, CDR2 YYREEE (reference sequence). The CDR3 region has the DNA TGTGCCAGCAGCCCTGGGACTTCCTACAATGAGCAGTTCTTC. This gives the protein CASSPGTSYNEQFF.

CDR3 residues: CASSVSWARANEKLFF. The CDR3 nucleotides are TGTGCCAGCAGTGTTTCTTGGGCCAGGGCAAATGAAAAACTGTTTTTT. The chain combines TRBV6-1 with TRBJ1-4; D perhaps matches TRBD1 (5 bases). The V and J ends lost 4 bases and 5 bases respectively, with 17 bases between them. In germline, CDR1 is MNHNS, CDR2 SASEGT. The CDR3 consists of 16 residues.

The chain is built from TRBV11-1 and TRBJ1-6; no reliable D call. Germline V gene data show CDR1 as SGHAT and CDR2 as FQDESV (reference sequence). The CDR3 consists of 12 residues. The V end lost 2 bases, the J end lost 7 bases, and 3 bases lay between the germline ends. This chain's CDR3 is CASSLRNSPLHF. The CDR3 nucleotides are TGTGCCAGCAGCTTACGGAATTCACCCCTCCACTTT.

CDR3 sequence reads: CASSLTSGSFEQYF. The CDR3, as DNA: TGTGCCAGCAGCTTAACTAGCGGGAGCTTCGAGCAGTACTTC. The V gene is TRBV7-2, the J gene TRBJ2-7; 11 bases agree with TRBD2. CDR1 and CDR2 (germline): SGHTA, FQGNSA. CDR3 length: 14 amino acids. V lost 2 bases, J lost 6 bases, and 3 bases stayed unmatched.